This TCR beta chain was sequenced in a study of Ad26.COV2.S vaccination and SARS-CoV-2 variants. Study details: Once or twice, 56 days apart, Ad26.COV2.S was delivered intramuscularly. Notes on the study in general: People given the vaccine had a wider spike-specific TCR breadth than placebo recipients did.

Treatment described: roughly 18 received Ad26.COV2.S at low or high dose, single or two shots; 5 received placebo; per-sample allocation not given. Repertoires come from day 63 after the first vaccine or placebo injection. Whoever gave the sample was an adult aged 18-55 years in Boston. The administered vaccine (an Ad26 vector) expressed Wuhan-strain SARS-CoV-2 spike. With 2 bases removed from V and 6 bases from J, the gap between germline ends came to 14 bases. The V gene's germline CDR1 is LNHDA and CDR2 SQIVND (reference sequence). This CDR3 contains 16 residues. Data came from immunoSEQ multiplex PCR; TCRdb stores just in-frame clones and leaves some out. This table holds about 400,000 clones, 88% found once. This clone appeared a few times. Its antigen remains unknown.

Sequenced here: peripheral blood, sampled in a trial of Ad26.COV2.S vaccine versus placebo. The origin of this receptor is a person between 18 and 65 years old who received the Ad26.COV2.S COVID-19 vaccine or a placebo. The chain has TRBV19 and TRBJ1-6; no firm D call. The chain's CDR3 is CASSISRAQSNSPLHF. The CDR3 DNA follows: TGTGCCAGTAGTATAAGCCGGGCCCAAAGTAATTCACCCCTCCACTTT.